The clone carrying this T cell receptor beta chain was counted a few times. The source of the sample is a study of T cell changes during pregnancy in multiple sclerosis. The protocol was immunoSEQ multiplex PCR, while the TCRdb copy is restricted to in-frame clones and leaves out a portion. The table lists approximately 63,000 clones, around 94% of them singletons. With 3 bases removed from V and 5 bases from J, the gap between germline ends came to 10 bases. The CDR3 consists of 12 residues. The germline gives CDR1 GTSNPN, CDR2 SVGIG (reference sequence). The sample in question was peripheral blood, obtained in the third trimester of pregnancy. This clonotype was obtained from a female donor in good health, enrolled as a control in a pregnancy study. J is TRBJ1-1 and V is TRBV30; D is undetermined. CDR3 in DNA: TGTGCCTGGAGCGGGGAATTTACTGAAGCTTTCTTT. Its translation: CAWSGEFTEAFF.